Below, one TCR beta chain is given with its context. What it binds is unknown. An end of the junction differs from the germline gene, which may be a read error. This entry comes from a study of tumor and adjacent non-tumor tissue in lung cancer. Study background: Histology: about a dozen adenocarcinoma, a couple of squamous cell carcinoma, 1 small cell lung cancer. Each sample yielded a few million productive TCRbeta reads on average. Whole-study results and caveats: Shorter survival was associated with higher TCR diversity in tumors.

Germline lookup yields CDR1 SQVTM and CDR2 ANQGSEA. This CDR3 comprises 14 residues. This sample's RNA came from whole unsorted tissue. Between August and November 2014, newly diagnosed, chemotherapy-naive lung cancer patients underwent thoracic surgery in China. The library came from three nested PCR rounds adapted from ARM-PCR protocols. In TCRdb, the multiplex PCR reads were re-called with MiXCR into one record per CDR3 protein. The table shows approximately 76,000 distinct CDR3 sequences, with about two thirds occurring only once. The TCR was taken from a woman aged 70-85 years with non-small cell lung cancer. The J gene is TRBJ2-3, the V gene TRBV29-1; the D is unclear. The specimen sequenced was lung tumor tissue. The CDR3 reads CSVKGVDPEDTQCF. CDR3 nucleotide sequence: TGCAGCGTTAAAGGAGTAGATCCCGAAGATACGCAGTGTTTT.